What follows are 21 T cell receptor beta chains derived from one specimen sequenced in a study of cytomegalovirus exposure and HLA in healthy donors. Amplification used 60 Vbeta primers and 13 Jbeta primers. The method was immunoSEQ multiplex PCR; TCRdb's version includes in-frame clones alone and lacks a portion of them. The table has under 200,000 clones, 84% seen once. The specimen was PBMCs. The source of these receptors is a man aged 30 to 45 in good health and CMV-seronegative.

J is TRBJ2-3 and V is TRBV7-3; 13 nucleotides agree with TRBD2. V dropped 5 bases and J dropped 3; count of bases not matched to a gene: 5. Germline assignment: CDR1 SGHTA and CDR2 FQGTGA. CDR3 size: 16 residues. The CDR3 DNA is TGTGCCAGCAGCCTCGGACTAGCGGGAGTAACAGATACGCAGTATTTT. It is translated as CASSLGLAGVTDTQYF.

This clone was detected many times. The genes are TRBV11-3 and TRBJ2-2; 8 bases are shared with TRBD2. V shed 1 base, J shed 4 bases, and the junction held 2 bases outside the gene matches. Germline CDR1 reads SGHNT; CDR2 reads YENEEA. CDR3 length equals 15 residues. This CDR3 is CASSLAGGPTGELFF. In DNA, the CDR3 is TGTGCCAGCAGCTTAGCGGGAGGGCCCACCGGGGAGCTGTTTTTT.

CDR3 protein: CAISEASGYEQYF. DNA of the CDR3: TGTGCCATCAGTGAAGCTAGTGGCTACGAGCAGTACTTC. The chain links TRBV10-3 to TRBJ2-7; D not certain. CDR3 size: 13 residues. The ends were cut back, 3 bases at V and 3 bases at J, with 9 bases in the middle. The germline CDR1 and CDR2 sequences are ENHRY and SYGVKD.

This clone was counted between two and nine times. V and J are TRBV9 and TRBJ1-3, with TRBD1 matching 7 bases. Germline assignment: CDR1 SGDLS and CDR2 YYNGEE. The CDR3 has 15 residues. V gave up 0 bases and J gave up 4 bases; unmatched junction bases: 4. The CDR3 nucleotides read TGTGCCAGCAGCGTAGATTCAGGGGGAGGAAACACCATATATTTT. Translation gives CASSVDSGGGNTIYF.

This chain links TRBV7-8 with TRBJ1-1; D may be TRBD1 (5 bases). Looked up from germline, CDR1 is SGHVS and CDR2 is FQNEAQ. V lost 5 bases and J lost 1, with 11 bases in between. The CDR3 has 14 residues. The CDR3 sequence is CASSQSQGNTEAFF. For the CDR3, the DNA is TGTGCCAGCAGCCAGAGCCAGGGGAACACTGAAGCTTTCTTT. The full variable domain, rest sourced from reference TRBV7-8 and TRBJ1-1, is GAGVSQSPRYKVAKRGQDVALRCDPISGHVSLFWYQQALGQGPEFLTYFQNEAQLDKSGLPSDRFFAERPEGSVSTLKIQRTQQEDSAVYLCASSQSQGNTEAFFGQGTRLTVV.

J is TRBJ1-2 and V is TRBV28; 7 bases are a match to TRBD1. CDR1 is MDHEN, CDR2 SYDVKM, per germline. The CDR3 has 14 amino acids. V lost 7 bases, J lost 5 bases, and 10 bases stayed unmatched. As DNA, the CDR3 is TGTGCCAGCACCCCCGGACAGGTCGGGTATGGCTACACCTTC. Protein product: CASTPGQVGYGYTF.

V is TRBV27 and J is TRBJ1-1; TRBD1 might be the D (5 bases). From germline, CDR1 is MNHEY and CDR2 SMNVEV (reference sequence). The V end was cut by 5 bases, the J end by 4 bases, with 17 bases between. The length of the CDR3 is 15 residues. CDR3 DNA: TGTGCCAGCAGTCTCCGACACCGGGGGACCACTGAAGCTTTCTTT. It is translated as CASSLRHRGTTEAFF.

The V and J genes are TRBV19 and TRBJ2-7, with a tentative D call TRBD1 (5 bases). The CDR3 consists of 13 residues. The germline V gene has CDR1 LNHDA and CDR2 SQIVND (reference sequence). Trimming took off 5 bases at V and 6 bases at J, with 14 bases between the two ends. As DNA, the CDR3 is TGTGCCAGTAGTCCTCTACAGGAAGGCGAGCAGTACTTC. This codes for CASSPLQEGEQYF.

This clone showed up just a few times. The chain combines TRBV9 with TRBJ2-7; 10 positions match TRBD1. Germline CDR1 is SGDLS and CDR2 is YYNGEE. V shed 4 bases and J 7 bases; nucleotides not matched to a gene: 5. The CDR3 spans 13 residues. CDR3 amino acids: CASSTRTGGEQYF. CDR3 bases: TGTGCCAGCAGCACCCGGACAGGGGGAGAGCAGTACTTC.

This chain uses TRBV2 with TRBJ2-7; possibly TRBD2 for D (6 bases). Trimming cost V 1 base and J 6 bases, with 10 bases left between them. The CDR3 has 13 amino acids. Per the germline V gene, CDR1 is SNHLY and CDR2 is FYNNEI. The CDR3 coding sequence is TGTGCCAGCAGTGAAGGGAGGGGAAGCGAGCAGTACTTC. Translating it yields CASSEGRGSEQYF. The full variable domain, in which reference TRBV2 and TRBJ2-7 provide the parts outside the CDR3, is EPEVTQTPSHQVTQMGQEVILRCVPISNHLYFYWYRQILGQKVEFLVSFYNNEISEKSEIFDDQFSVERPDGSNFTLKIRSTKLEDSAMYFCASSEGRGSEQYFGPGTRLTVT.

The chain employs TRBV7-9 and TRBJ2-3, with a weak D call TRBD1 (5 bases). Germline CDR1 is SEHNR and CDR2 is FQNEAQ (reference sequence). V was cut by 1 base and J by 6 bases, with 11 bases left in between. The length of the CDR3 is 14 residues. The CDR3: CASSLEQGRDTQYF. The CDR3, as DNA: TGTGCCAGCAGCTTAGAGCAGGGAAGGGATACGCAGTATTTT.

V gene TRBV30 combines with J gene TRBJ2-1; TRBD2 is a possible D gene (6 bases). Trimming took 2 bases from V and 10 from J, leaving 9 bases between them. Germline CDR1 GTSNPN, CDR2 SVGIG (reference sequence). The CDR3 extends over 11 amino acids. The CDR3 is CAWSLADEQFF. DNA of the CDR3: TGTGCCTGGAGTTTAGCGGACGAGCAGTTCTTC.

For the CDR3, the DNA is TGTGCCAGCAGCAAATCCCGAGGGGTTGGCGGGAGAGACGAGCAGTACTTC. It is translated as CASSKSRGVGGRDEQYF. The rearrangement uses TRBV21-1 and TRBJ2-7; the D segment call TRBD2 is taken from the table without a DNA check. TRBV21-1 is a known pseudogene. The CDR3 length is 17 residues.

CDR3 loop: CASSYKGRGVYYGYTF. CDR3 coding DNA: TGTGCCAGCAGTTACAAGGGGAGGGGGGTCTACTATGGCTACACCTTC. The rearrangement joins TRBV6-5 to TRBJ1-2; D is perhaps TRBD1 (6 bases). V lost 2 bases to trimming and J lost 3 bases, with 16 bases between them. Germline CDR1 and CDR2: MNHEY and SVGAGI. This CDR3 comprises 16 residues.

V usage is TRBV6-5 and J usage is TRBJ1-1; D call uncertain. The germline gives CDR1 MNHEY, CDR2 SVGAGI. V was clipped by 2 bases and J by 1 base, with 5 bases between them. The CDR3 is 13 residues long. The CDR3 DNA is TGTGCCAGCAGTTACCCGGGGAACACTGAAGCTTTCTTT. It translates to CASSYPGNTEAFF.

The rearrangement uses TRBV11-2 and TRBJ1-1; tentatively, D is TRBD1 (6 bases). The germline V and J ends were trimmed by 5 bases and 4 bases, with 17 bases remaining between them. The CDR3 extends over 15 amino acids. Germline V CDR1 and CDR2: SGHAT, FQNNGV. The CDR3 is CASSKWGGGGTEAFF. CDR3 DNA sequence: TGTGCCAGCAGCAAATGGGGGGGCGGAGGCACTGAAGCTTTCTTT.

The chain couples TRBV19 to TRBJ2-1; possible D gene TRBD2, 6 bases. Germline values: CDR1 LNHDA, CDR2 SQIVND (reference sequence). V shed 9 bases and J shed 5 bases, with 17 bases lying between them. The CDR3 is 14 residues long. Here the CDR3 reads CASRGPGLNNEQFF. The CDR3 DNA reads TGTGCCAGCCGAGGGCCGGGACTTAACAATGAGCAGTTCTTC. Based on the CDR3 plus reference TRBV19 and TRBJ2-1, the full variable domain is DGGITQSPKYLFRKEGQNVTLSCEQNLNHDAMYWYRQDPGQGLRLIYYSQIVNDFQKGDIAEGYSVSREKKESFPLTVTSAQKNPTAFYLCASRGPGLNNEQFFGPGTRLTVL.

The chain has TRBV7-9 and TRBJ2-3, with D perhaps matching TRBD2 (6 bases). Germline assignment: CDR1 SEHNR and CDR2 FQNEAQ (reference sequence). The CDR3 is 14 amino acids. Trimming removed 5 bases at V and 2 bases at J, with 11 bases between. CDR3 loop: CASSPGTPTDTQYF. As DNA, the CDR3 is TGTGCCAGCAGCCCAGGGACTCCCACAGATACGCAGTATTTT.

The chain carries TRBV4-1 and TRBJ1-6; maybe TRBD1 (6 bases). CDR3 length: 13 residues. CDR1 and CDR2 (germline): MGHRA, YSYEKL. V lost 0 bases and J 13 bases, leaving 10 bases between the germline ends. The chain's CDR3 is CASSQDDRRPLHF. The CDR3, as DNA: TGCGCCAGCAGCCAAGATGACAGGCGGCCCCTCCACTTT.

This chain links TRBV6-1 with TRBJ2-7; D possibly corresponds to TRBD1 (5 bases). Germline V lookup: CDR1 MNHNS, CDR2 SASEGT. V lost 7 bases and J lost 3, with 10 bases in between. The CDR3 runs 12 residues. This chain's CDR3 is CASNRLLYEQYF. CDR3 DNA sequence: TGTGCCAGCAACAGGCTCCTCTACGAGCAGTACTTC.

V and J are TRBV6-4 and TRBJ2-1, with 12 bases identical to TRBD2. Per the germline V gene, CDR1 is MRHNA and CDR2 is SNTAGT. Germline trimming cut 3 bases from V and 3 bases from J; bases unmatched to any gene: 3. The CDR3 has 16 amino acids. The CDR3 DNA is TGTGCCAGCAGTGAAAGACTAGCGGGGGACTACAATGAGCAGTTCTTC. It is translated as CASSERLAGDYNEQFF.